The present TCR beta chain was sequenced within a study of response to subunit inactivated influenza vaccine. TCRdb re-called the RT-PCR reads through MiXCR, storing one row per CDR3 protein. The data hold roughly 570,000 distinct CDR3 sequences, with approximately 12% observed a single time. Study-level points and caveats: Few additional T cells are recruited per seasonal influenza vaccination, authors suggested.

This CDR3 has 11 amino acids. V was shortened by 0 bases and J by 10 bases, with 7 bases between the two germline ends. CDR1 and CDR2 from the germline V gene are SGHRS and YFSETQ. Only a few counts were recorded for this clonotype. Its cognate antigen is unknown. This specimen consisted of PBMCs from blood, obtained roughly 46 days after vaccination. The TCR originated in a man aged 45-65 years who received an inactivated influenza vaccine. The chain carries TRBV5-1 and TRBJ1-1, with a tentative D call TRBD1 (6 bases). CDR3 DNA: TGCGCCAGCAGCTTGGAGGGGGGAGCTTTCTTT. As protein: CASSLEGGAFF.